Sequencing of this TCR beta chain was carried out in a study of early T cells in non-severe SARS-CoV-2 infection. Study in general: Chains were unpaired, as sequencing was done on bulk RNA from unsorted whole blood.

In its sample, this clonotype was seen many times. Molecules of cDNA were individually given unique molecular identifiers that were attached to them. Using its own MiXCR run on the 5' RACE reads, TCRdb lists one record per CDR3 protein. The sample contains about 38,000 distinct CDR3 sequences, roughly 4.8% of which appear only once. The receptor was isolated from an adult who was a healthcare worker with PCR-confirmed SARS-CoV-2 infection or an uninfected control (not recorded which). What was sequenced was whole blood.

CDR3 nucleotides: TGTGCCAGCAGCCCTGCGAGGACCGGGGAGCTGTTTTTT. Residues: CASSPARTGELFF. The V and J genes are TRBV7-9 and TRBJ2-2; no clear D gene. Germline V lookup: CDR1 SEHNR, CDR2 FQNEAQ (reference sequence). V lost 5 bases and J 5 bases, leaving 9 bases between the germline ends. CDR3 length: 13 amino acids.